A single sample gave rise to the 2 T cell receptor beta chains below, sequenced in a study of blood T cells in healthy people across ages. Through a sample-barcoded 5' primer and a J-beta primer mix, a second PCR was run for about 6 to 12 cycles. One entry per CDR3 protein results from TCRdb running MiXCR on the 5' RACE reads. The data show around 1,100,000 distinct CDR3 sequences, around two fifths seen once. Source material: blood. These receptors all stem from a man aged 18 to 29 in good health.

The chain carries TRBV21-1 and TRBJ1-1. TRBV21-1 is noted as a pseudogene. This CDR3 contains 17 residues. CDR3 sequence: CASNLPGPLGMNTEAFF. The CDR3 DNA is TGTGCCAGCAACCTGCCTGGGCCCCTAGGGATGAACACTGAAGCTTTCTTT.

The chain uses TRBV5-1 and TRBJ2-1; 8 nucleotides align to TRBD2. The CDR3 is 18 residues long. Trimming at V came to 5 bases and at J to 1 base, leaving 14 bases not matched to a gene. In germline, CDR1 is SGHRS, CDR2 YFSETQ. Here the CDR3 reads CASRHPARGGISYNEQFF. Written as DNA, the CDR3 is TGCGCCAGCAGACATCCCGCCCGCGGGGGGATATCCTACAATGAGCAGTTCTTC.